This record looks at one T cell receptor (beta chain) sequence and its context. Original handling: Reference gene primer amplification gave estimated nucleated cell counts. Clones were sequenced by immunoSEQ multiplex PCR, and TCRdb holds only the in-frame ones, with some missing. D and trimming were read from the DNA, whereas the V and J calls and clone size are those reported in that table. The sample lists approximately 120,000 clones; 70% to 90% were seen once. This entry belongs to a study of blood T cell repertoires in COVID-19. Study overall: Nucleic acid was either cDNA or gDNA, and it came from T cells, B-cell-depleted T cells, or PBMCs.

Trimming pared 9 bases from V and 8 bases from J, leaving 13 bases between. This CDR3 is 11 amino acids long. The chain carries TRBV12-3 or TRBV12-4 and TRBJ1-2; weak D call: TRBD1 (5 bases). The sample consisted of peripheral blood. The sequence derives from a woman aged 45-65 years who had recovered from COVID-19. The CDR3 is CASSLGGGYTF. DNA for the CDR3: TGTGCCAGTAGTCTGGGGGGAGGCTACACCTTC.